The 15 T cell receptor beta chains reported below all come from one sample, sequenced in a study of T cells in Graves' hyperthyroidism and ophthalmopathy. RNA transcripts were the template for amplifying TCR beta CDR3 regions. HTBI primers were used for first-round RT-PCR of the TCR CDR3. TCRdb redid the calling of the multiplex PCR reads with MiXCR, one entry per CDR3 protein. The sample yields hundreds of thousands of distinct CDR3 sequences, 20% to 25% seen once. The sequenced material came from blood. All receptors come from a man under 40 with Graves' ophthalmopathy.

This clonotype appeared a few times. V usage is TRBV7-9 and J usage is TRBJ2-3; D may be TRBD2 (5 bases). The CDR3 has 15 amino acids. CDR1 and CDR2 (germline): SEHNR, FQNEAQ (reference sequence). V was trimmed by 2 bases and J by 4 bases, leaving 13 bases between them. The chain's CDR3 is CASSLRSGVSDTQYF. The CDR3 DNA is TGTGCCAGCAGCTTACGGAGCGGAGTCTCAGATACGCAGTATTTT.

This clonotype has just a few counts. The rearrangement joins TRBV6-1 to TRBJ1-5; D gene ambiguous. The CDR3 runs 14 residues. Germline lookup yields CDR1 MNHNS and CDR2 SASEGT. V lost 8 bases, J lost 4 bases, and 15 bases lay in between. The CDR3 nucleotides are TGTGCCAGCGTACACCTCCCAGAGAATCAGCCCCAGCATTTT. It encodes CASVHLPENQPQHF.

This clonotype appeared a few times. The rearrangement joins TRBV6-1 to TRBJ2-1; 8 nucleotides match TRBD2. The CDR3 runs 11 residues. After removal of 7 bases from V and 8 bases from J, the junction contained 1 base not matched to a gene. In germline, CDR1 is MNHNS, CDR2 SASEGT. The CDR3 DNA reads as TGTGCCAGCACGGGGGGGGATGAGCAGTTCTTC. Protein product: CASTGGDEQFF.

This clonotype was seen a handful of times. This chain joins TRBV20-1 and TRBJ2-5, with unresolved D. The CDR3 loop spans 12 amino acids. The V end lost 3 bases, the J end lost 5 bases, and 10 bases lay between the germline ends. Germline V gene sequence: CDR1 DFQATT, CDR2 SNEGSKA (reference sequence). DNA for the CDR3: TGCAGTGCTAGGACGGATCGGGAGACCCAGTACTTC. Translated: CSARTDRETQYF.

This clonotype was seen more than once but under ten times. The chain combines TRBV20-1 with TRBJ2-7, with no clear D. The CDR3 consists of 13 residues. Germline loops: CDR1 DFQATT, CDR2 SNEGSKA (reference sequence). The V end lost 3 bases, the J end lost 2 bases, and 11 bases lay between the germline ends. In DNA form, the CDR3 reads TGCAGTGCTAGTGGGGTCAGCGCCTACGAGCAGTACTTC. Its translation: CSASGVSAYEQYF.

The CDR3 is CSARGYSYNEQFF. As DNA, the CDR3 is TGCAGTGCTAGAGGTTACTCCTACAATGAGCAGTTCTTC. The chain recombines TRBV20-1 with TRBJ2-1; no clear D gene. The CDR3 sequence is 13 residues long. Germline CDR1 is DFQATT and CDR2 is SNEGSKA (reference sequence). The ends were cut back, 1 base at V and 0 bases at J, with 4 bases in the middle.

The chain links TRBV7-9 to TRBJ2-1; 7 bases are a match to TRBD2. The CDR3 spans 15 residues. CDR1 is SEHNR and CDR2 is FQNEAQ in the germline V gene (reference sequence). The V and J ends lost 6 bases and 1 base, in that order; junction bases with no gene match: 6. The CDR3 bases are TGTGCCAGCAGGGGGGAGGGCCAATCCTACAATGAGCAGTTCTTC. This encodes CASRGEGQSYNEQFF.

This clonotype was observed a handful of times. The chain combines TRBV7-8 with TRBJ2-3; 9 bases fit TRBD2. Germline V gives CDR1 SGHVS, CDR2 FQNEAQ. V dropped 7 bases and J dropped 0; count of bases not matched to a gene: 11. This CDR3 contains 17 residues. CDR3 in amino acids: CASTLASGVDSTDTQYF. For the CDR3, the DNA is TGTGCCAGCACCCTAGCTAGCGGGGTCGATAGCACAGATACGCAGTATTTT. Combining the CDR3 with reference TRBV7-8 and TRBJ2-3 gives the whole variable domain GAGVSQSPRYKVAKRGQDVALRCDPISGHVSLFWYQQALGQGPEFLTYFQNEAQLDKSGLPSDRFFAERPEGSVSTLKIQRTQQEDSAVYLCASTLASGVDSTDTQYFGPGTRLTVL.

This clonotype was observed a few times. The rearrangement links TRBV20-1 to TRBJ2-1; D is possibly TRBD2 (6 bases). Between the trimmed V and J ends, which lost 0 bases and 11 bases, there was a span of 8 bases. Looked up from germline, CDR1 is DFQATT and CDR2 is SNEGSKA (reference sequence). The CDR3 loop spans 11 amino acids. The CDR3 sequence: CSARDSGKQFF. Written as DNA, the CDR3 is TGCAGTGCTAGAGATAGCGGAAAGCAGTTCTTC.

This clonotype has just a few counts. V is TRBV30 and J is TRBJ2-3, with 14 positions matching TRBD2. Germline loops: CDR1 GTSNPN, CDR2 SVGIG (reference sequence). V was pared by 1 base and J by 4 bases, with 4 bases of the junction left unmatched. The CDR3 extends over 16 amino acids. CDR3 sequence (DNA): TGTGCCTGGAGTGGACGACTAGCGGGAGGGCCAGATACGCAGTATTTT. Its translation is CAWSGRLAGGPDTQYF.

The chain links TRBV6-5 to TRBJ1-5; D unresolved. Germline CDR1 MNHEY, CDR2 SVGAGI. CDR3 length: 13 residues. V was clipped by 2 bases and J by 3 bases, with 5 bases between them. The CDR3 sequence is CASSYEFNQPQHF. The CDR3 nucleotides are TGTGCCAGCAGTTACGAGTTCAATCAGCCCCAGCATTTT.

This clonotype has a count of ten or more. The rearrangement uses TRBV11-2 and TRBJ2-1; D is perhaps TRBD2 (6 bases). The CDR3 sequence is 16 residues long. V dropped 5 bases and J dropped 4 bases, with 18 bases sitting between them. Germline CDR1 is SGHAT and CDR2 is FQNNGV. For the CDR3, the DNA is TGTGCCAGCAGCCCCGACGTTAGCGGTTATTACAATGAGCAGTTCTTC. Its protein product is CASSPDVSGYYNEQFF.

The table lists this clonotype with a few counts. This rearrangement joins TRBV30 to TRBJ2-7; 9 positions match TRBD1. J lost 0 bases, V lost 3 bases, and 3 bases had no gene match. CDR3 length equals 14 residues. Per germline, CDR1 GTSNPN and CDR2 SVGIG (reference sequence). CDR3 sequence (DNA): TGTGCCTGGAGACAGGGGGCGTTCTCCTACGAGCAGTACTTC. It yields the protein CAWRQGAFSYEQYF.

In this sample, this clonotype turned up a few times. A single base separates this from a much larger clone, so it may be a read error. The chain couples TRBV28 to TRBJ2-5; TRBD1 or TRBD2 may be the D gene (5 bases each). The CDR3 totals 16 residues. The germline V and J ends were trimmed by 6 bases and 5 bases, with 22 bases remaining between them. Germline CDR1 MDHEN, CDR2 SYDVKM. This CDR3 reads CASRPPCRWGSETQYF. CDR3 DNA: TGTGCCAGCAGGCCACCCTGCCGTTGGGGGTCGGAGACCCAGTACTTC.

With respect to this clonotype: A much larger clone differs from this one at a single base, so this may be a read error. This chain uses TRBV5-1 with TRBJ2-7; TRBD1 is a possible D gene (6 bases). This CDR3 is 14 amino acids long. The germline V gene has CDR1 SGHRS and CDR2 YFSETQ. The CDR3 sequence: CASSPDGTFYGQYF. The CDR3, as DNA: TGCGCCAGCAGCCCAGACGGGACATTCTACGGGCAGTACTTC.